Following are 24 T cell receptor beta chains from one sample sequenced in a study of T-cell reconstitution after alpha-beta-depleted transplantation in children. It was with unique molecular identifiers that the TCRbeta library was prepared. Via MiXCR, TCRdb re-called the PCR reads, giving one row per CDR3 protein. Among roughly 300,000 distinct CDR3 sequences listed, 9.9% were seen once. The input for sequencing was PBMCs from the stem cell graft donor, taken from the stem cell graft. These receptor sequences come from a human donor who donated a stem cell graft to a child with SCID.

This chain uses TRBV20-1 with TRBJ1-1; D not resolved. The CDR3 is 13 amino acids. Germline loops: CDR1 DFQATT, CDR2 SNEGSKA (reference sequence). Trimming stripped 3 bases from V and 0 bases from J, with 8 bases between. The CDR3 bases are TGCAGTGCTAGGACCCACATGAACACTGAAGCTTTCTTT. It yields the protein CSARTHMNTEAFF.

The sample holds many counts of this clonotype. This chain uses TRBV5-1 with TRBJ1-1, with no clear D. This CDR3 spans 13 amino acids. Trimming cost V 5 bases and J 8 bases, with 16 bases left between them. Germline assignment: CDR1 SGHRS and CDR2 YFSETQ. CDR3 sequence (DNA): TGCGCCAGCAGGCCGGGGTCAAAACCAGAAGCTTTCTTT. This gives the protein CASRPGSKPEAFF.

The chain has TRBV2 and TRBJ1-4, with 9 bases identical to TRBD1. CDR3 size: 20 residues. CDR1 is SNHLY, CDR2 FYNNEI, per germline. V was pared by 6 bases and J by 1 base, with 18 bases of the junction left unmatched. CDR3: CASREVWWGQGALTNEKLFF. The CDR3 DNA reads TGTGCCAGCAGGGAGGTGTGGTGGGGACAGGGCGCCTTAACTAATGAAAAACTGTTTTTT.

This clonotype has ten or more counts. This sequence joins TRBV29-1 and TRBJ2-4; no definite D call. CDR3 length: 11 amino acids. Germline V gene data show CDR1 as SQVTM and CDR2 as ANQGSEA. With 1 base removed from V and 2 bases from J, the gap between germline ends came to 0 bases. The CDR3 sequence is CSVEAKNIQYF. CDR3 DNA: TGCAGCGTTGAAGCCAAAAACATTCAGTACTTC. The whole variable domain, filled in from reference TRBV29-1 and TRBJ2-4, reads SAVISQKPSRDICQRGTSLTIQCQVDSQVTMMFWYRQQPGQSLTLIATANQGSEATYESGFVIDKFPISRPNLTFSTLTVSNMSPEDSSIYLCSVEAKNIQYFGAGTRLSVL.

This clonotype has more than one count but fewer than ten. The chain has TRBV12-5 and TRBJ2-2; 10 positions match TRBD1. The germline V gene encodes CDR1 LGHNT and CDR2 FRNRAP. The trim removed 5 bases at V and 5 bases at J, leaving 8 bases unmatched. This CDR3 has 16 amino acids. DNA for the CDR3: TGTGCTAGTGGTCGCGGACAGGGGGAAGGTACCGGGGAGCTGTTTTTT. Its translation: CASGRGQGEGTGELFF. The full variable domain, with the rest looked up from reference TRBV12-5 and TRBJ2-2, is DARVTQTPRHKVTEMGQEVTMRCQPILGHNTVFWYRQTMMQGLELLAYFRNRAPLDDSGMPKDRFSAEMPDATLATLKIQPSEPRDSAVYFCASGRGQGEGTGELFFGEGSRLTVL.

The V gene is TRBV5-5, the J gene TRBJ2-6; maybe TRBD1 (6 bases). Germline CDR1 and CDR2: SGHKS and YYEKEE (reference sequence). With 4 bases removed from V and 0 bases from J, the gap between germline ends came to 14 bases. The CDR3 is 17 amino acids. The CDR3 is CASSIDPTGSGANVLTF. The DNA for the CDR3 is TGTGCCAGCAGCATAGACCCGACAGGCTCTGGGGCCAACGTCCTGACTTTC.

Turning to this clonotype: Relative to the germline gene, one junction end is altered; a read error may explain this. CDR3 sequence (DNA): TGTGCTAGCAAACGGGACAGATCCTCTGGAAACACCATATATTTT. Its translation: CASKRDRSSGNTIYF. This chain joins TRBV6-1 and TRBJ1-3; 7 bases map to TRBD1. The CDR3 consists of 15 residues. The V gene's germline CDR1 is MNHNS and CDR2 SASEGT.

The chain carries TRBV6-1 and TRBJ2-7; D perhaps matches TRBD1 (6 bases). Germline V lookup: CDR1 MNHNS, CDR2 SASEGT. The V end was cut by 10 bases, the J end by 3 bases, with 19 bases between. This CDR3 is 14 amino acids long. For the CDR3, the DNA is TGTGCCACAGAGGACAGAACGGAGCACTACGAGCAGTACTTC. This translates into CATEDRTEHYEQYF.

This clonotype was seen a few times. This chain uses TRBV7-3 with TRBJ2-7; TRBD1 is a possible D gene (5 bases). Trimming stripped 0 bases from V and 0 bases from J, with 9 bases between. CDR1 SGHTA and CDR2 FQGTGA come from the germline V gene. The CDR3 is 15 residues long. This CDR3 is CASSLTPGYSYEQYF. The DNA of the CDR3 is TGTGCCAGCAGCTTAACGCCAGGGTACTCCTACGAGCAGTACTTC.

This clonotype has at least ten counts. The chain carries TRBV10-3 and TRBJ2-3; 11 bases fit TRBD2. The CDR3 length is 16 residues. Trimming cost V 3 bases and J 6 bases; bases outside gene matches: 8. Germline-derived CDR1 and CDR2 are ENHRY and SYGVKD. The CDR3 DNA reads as TGTGCCATCAGTGATTCTAGCGGGGGGATCGCTGATACGCAGTATTTT. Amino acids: CAISDSSGGIADTQYF.

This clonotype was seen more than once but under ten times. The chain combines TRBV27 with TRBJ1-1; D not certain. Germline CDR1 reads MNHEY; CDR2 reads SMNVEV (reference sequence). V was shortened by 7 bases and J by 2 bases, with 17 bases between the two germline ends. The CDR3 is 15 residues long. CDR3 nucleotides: TGTGCCAGCATTCCCCGAACGGGTAGCAACACTGAAGCTTTCTTT. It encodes CASIPRTGSNTEAFF.

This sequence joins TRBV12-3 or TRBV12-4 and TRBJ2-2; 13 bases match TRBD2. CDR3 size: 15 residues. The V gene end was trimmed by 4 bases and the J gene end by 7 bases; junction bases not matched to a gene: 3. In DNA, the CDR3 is TGTGCCAGCAGTTCGACTAGCGGGGGGCGCGGGGAGCTGTTTTTT. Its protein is CASSSTSGGRGELFF.

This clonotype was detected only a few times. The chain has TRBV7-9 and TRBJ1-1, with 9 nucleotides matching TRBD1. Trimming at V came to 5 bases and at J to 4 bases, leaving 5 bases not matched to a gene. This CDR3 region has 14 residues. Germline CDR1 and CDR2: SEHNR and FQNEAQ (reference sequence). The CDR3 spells CASSAQDRGTEAFF. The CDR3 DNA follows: TGTGCCAGCAGCGCCCAGGACAGGGGCACTGAAGCTTTCTTT.

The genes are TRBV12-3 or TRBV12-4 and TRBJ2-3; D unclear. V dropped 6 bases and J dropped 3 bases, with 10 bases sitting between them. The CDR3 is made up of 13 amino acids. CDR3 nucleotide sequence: TGTGCCAGCAGGCCAGGAGATACAGATACGCAGTATTTT. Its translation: CASRPGDTDTQYF.

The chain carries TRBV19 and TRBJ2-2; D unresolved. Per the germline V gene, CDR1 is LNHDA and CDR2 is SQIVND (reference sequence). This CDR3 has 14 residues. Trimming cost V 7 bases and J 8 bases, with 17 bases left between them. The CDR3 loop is CASTPGLVSGELFF. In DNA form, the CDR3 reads TGTGCCAGTACCCCGGGTCTAGTCTCTGGGGAGCTGTTTTTT.

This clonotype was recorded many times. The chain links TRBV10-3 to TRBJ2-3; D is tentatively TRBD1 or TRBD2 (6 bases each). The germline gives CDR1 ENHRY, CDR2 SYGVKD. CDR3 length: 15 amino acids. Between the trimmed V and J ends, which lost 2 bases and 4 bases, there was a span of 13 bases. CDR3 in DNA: TGTGCCATCAGTGAGCCGGGAGCAGGGGCAGATACGCAGTATTTT. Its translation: CAISEPGAGADTQYF.

The CDR3 DNA reads TGTGCCAGCAGCCCGATGGGGCGGGGGACCTCGTACAATGAGCAGTTCTTC. Its translation is CASSPMGRGTSYNEQFF. V and J are TRBV3-1 and TRBJ2-1; 7 positions agree with TRBD2. The CDR3 is made up of 17 amino acids. Germline V CDR1 and CDR2: LGHDT, YNNKEL (reference sequence). With V trimmed by 4 bases and J by 4 bases, 13 bases remained unmatched.

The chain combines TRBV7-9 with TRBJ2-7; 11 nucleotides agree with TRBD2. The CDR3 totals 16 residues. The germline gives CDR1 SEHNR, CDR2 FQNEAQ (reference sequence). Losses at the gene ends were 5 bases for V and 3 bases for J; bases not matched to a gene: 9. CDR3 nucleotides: TGTGCCAGCAGCAGGGGGGGACTAGCGGACCTCTACGAGCAGTACTTC. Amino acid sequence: CASSRGGLADLYEQYF.

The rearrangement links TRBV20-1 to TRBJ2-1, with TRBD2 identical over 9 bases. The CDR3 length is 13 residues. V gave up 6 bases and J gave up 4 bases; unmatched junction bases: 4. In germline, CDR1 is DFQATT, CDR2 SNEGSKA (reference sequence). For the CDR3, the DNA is TGCAGTGCCCAGCTAGCGGGGTACAATGAGCAGTTCTTC. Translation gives CSAQLAGYNEQFF.

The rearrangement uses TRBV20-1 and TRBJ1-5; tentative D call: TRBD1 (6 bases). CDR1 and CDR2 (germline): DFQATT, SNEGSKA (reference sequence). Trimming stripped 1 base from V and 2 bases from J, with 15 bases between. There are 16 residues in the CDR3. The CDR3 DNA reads TGCAGTGCTAGAGCCCGGGGGGCGGGGGGCAATCAGCCCCAGCATTTT. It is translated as CSARARGAGGNQPQHF.

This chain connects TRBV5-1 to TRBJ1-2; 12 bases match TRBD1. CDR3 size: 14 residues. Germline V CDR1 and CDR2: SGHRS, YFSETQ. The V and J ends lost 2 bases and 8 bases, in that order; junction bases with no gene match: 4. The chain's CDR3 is CASSFGTGGRGYTF. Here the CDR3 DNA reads TGCGCCAGCAGCTTCGGGACAGGGGGCAGAGGCTACACCTTC.

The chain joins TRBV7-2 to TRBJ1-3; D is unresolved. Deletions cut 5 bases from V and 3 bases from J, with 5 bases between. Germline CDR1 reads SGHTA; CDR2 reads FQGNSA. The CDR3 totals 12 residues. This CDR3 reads CASSRNGNTIYF. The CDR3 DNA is TGTGCCAGCAGCAGAAATGGAAACACCATATATTTT.

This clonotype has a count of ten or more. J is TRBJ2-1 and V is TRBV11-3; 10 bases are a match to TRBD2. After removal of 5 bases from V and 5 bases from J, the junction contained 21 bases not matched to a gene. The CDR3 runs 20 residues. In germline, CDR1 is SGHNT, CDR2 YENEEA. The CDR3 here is CASSLISLALSGGAHNEQFF. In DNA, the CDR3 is TGTGCCAGCAGCCTTATATCTCTCGCCCTCAGCGGGGGGGCCCACAATGAGCAGTTCTTC.

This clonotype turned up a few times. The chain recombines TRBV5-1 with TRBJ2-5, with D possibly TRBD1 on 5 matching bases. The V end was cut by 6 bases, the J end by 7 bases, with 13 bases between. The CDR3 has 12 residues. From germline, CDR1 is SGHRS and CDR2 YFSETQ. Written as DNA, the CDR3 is TGCGCCAGCATCGGGCAGGGTGGGACCCAGTACTTC. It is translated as CASIGQGGTQYF.